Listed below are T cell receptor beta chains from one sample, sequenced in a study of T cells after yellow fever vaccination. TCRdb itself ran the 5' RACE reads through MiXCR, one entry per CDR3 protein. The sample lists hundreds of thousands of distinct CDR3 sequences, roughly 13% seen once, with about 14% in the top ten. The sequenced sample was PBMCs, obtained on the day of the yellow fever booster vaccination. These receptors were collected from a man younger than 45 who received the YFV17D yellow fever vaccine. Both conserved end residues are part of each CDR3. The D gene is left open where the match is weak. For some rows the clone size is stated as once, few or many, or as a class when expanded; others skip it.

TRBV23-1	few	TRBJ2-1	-	CASSQFSLVKGAGSGTNEQFF	TGCGCCAGCAGTCAATTTTCGCTTGTGAAGGGGGCGGGTAGCGGGACCAATGAGCAGTTCTTC
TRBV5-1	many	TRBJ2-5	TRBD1	CASSLGGTGDSETQYF	TGCGCCAGCAGCTTGGGAGGGACAGGCGACTCGGAGACCCAGTACTTC
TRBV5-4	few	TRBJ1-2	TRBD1	CASSLSGQGAGYGYTF	TGTGCCAGCAGCTTAAGCGGACAGGGGGCGGGCTATGGCTACACCTTC
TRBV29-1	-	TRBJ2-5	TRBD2	CSGEVLAGVSGIKETQYF	TGCAGCGGAGAGGTGCTAGCGGGAGTGTCTGGGATAAAAGAGACCCAGTACTTC
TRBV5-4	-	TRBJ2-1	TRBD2	CASSLAASGAYNEQFF	TGTGCCAGCAGCTTGGCGGCGAGCGGGGCCTACAATGAGCAGTTCTTC
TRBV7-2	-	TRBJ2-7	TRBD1	CASETGGCEQYF	TGTGCCAGCGAGACAGGGGGCTGCGAGCAGTACTTC
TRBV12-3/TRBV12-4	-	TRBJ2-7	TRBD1	CASSLDRGLYEQYF	TGTGCCAGCAGTTTGGACAGGGGTCTGTACGAGCAGTACTTC
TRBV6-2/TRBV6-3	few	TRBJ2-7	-	CASSYSLAEADQYEQYF	TGTGCCAGCAGTTACTCTTTGGCGGAGGCCGATCAATACGAGCAGTACTTC
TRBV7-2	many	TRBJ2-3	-	CASSLRPDTDTQYF	TGTGCCAGCAGCTTACGGCCAGACACAGATACGCAGTATTTT
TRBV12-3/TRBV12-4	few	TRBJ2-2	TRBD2	CASSFSGGRASGELFF	TGTGCCAGCAGTTTTTCTGGCGGGAGGGCCTCCGGGGAGCTGTTTTTT
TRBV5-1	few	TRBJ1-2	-	CASSYGGLISGGYTF	TGCGCCAGCAGCTATGGAGGACTAATATCGGGCGGCTACACCTTC
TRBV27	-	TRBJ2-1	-	CASGTSINEQFF	TGTGCCAGCGGGACTTCTATCAATGAGCAGTTCTTC
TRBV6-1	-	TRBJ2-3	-	CASRPTGTPAGTQYF	TGTGCCAGCAGACCGACCGGGACCCCCGCGGGTACGCAGTATTTT
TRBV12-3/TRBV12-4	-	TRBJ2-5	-	CASRGSAVKETQYF	TGTGCCAGCAGGGGCTCGGCCGTTAAAGAGACCCAGTACTTC
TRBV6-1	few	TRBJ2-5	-	CASSEGGKETQYF	TGTGCCAGCAGTGAAGGGGGGAAAGAGACCCAGTACTTC
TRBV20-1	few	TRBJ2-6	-	CSARSMSGANVLTF	TGCAGTGCTAGGTCTATGTCCGGGGCCAACGTCCTGACTTTC
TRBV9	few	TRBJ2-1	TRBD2	CASSQAGALYNEQFF	TGTGCCAGCAGCCAAGCGGGGGCCTTATACAATGAGCAGTTCTTC
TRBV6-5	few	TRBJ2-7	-	CASSSTSEQYF	TGTGCCAGCAGTTCGACTAGCGAGCAGTACTTC
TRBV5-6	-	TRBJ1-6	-	CASSANSPLHF	TGTGCCAGCAGCGCAAATTCACCCCTCCACTTT
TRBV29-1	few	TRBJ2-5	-	CSVEAGGGETQYF	TGCAGCGTTGAAGCCGGGGGCGGAGAGACCCAGTACTTC
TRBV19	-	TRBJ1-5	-	CASSMDYSNQPQHF	TGTGCCAGTAGTATGGACTATAGCAATCAGCCCCAGCATTTT
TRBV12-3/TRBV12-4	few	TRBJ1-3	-	CASSFIGSSGNTIYF	TGTGCCAGCAGTTTTATAGGGAGCTCTGGAAACACCATATATTTT
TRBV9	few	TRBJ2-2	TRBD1	CASSGYYRDRANTGELFF	TGTGCCAGCAGCGGATACTACCGGGACAGGGCGAACACCGGGGAGCTGTTTTTT